This paragraph reports one T cell receptor beta chain. The data were taken from a study of human versus mouse CDR3 diversity and MHC coevolution. V was clipped by 6 bases and J by 0 bases, with 8 bases between them. This CDR3 region has 14 residues. Germline CDR1 and CDR2: LNHDA and SQIVND (reference sequence). TCRdb's copy holds only in-frame clones and misses some; the assay was immunoSEQ multiplex PCR. The top ten hold roughly 1.3% of the sample, which has fewer than 100,000 clones, just under 95% seen once. The rearrangement uses TRBV19 and TRBJ1-4; D unclear. The sample taken for sequencing was naive CD4+ T cells from blood. Sample subset: CD45RO-negative CD62L-positive naive CD4 T cells. The origin of this receptor is a person between 25 and 70 years old in good health. CDR3 in DNA: TGTGCCAGTAGCGGACTGGCAACTAATGAAAAACTGTTTTTT. Its translation: CASSGLATNEKLFF. The complete variable domain, with remaining parts taken from reference TRBV19 and TRBJ1-4, reads DGGITQSPKYLFRKEGQNVTLSCEQNLNHDAMYWYRQDPGQGLRLIYYSQIVNDFQKGDIAEGYSVSREKKESFPLTVTSAQKNPTAFYLCASSGLATNEKLFFGSGTQLSVL.